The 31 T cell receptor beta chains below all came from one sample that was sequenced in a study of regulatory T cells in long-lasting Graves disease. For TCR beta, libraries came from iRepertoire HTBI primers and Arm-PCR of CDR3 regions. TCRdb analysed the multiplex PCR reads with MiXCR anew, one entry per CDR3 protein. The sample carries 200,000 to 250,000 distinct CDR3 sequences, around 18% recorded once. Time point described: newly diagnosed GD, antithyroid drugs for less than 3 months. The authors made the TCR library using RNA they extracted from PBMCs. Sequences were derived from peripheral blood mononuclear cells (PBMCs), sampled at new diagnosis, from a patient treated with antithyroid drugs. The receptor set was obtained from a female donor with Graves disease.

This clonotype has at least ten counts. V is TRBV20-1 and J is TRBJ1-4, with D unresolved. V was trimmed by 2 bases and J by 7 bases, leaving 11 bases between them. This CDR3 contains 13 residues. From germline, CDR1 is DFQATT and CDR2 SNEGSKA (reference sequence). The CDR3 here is CSARSGFGEKLFF. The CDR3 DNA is TGCAGTGCTAGAAGCGGATTTGGTGAAAAACTGTTTTTT.

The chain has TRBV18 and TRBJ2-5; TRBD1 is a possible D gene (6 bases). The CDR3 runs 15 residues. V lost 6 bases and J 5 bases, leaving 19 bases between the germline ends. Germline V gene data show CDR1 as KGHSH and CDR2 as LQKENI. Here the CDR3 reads CASSPPGDTGETQYF. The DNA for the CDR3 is TGTGCCAGCTCCCCGCCCGGGGACACCGGGGAGACCCAGTACTTC.

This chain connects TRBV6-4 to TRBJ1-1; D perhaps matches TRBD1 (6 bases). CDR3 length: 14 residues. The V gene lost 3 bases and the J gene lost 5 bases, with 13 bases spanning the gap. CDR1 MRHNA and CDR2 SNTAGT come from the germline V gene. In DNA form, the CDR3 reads TGTGCCAGCAGTGAAGGGGGTAGGGAGACTGAAGCTTTCTTT. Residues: CASSEGGRETEAFF.

The CDR3 region is CASSHGRSSTDTQYF. CDR3 bases: TGTGCCAGCTCGCATGGGAGGTCGAGCACAGATACGCAGTATTTT. This chain joins TRBV18 and TRBJ2-3; TRBD2 is a possible D gene (6 bases). Looked up from germline, CDR1 is KGHSH and CDR2 is LQKENI. V was trimmed by 6 bases and J by 0 bases, leaving 13 bases between them. CDR3 length: 15 residues.

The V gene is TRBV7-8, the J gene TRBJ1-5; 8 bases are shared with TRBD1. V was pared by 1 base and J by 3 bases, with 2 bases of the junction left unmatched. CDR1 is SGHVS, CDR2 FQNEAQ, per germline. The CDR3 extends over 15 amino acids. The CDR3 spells CASSLGTGTNQPQHF. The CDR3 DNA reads TGTGCCAGCAGCTTAGGGACAGGGACCAATCAGCCCCAGCATTTT.

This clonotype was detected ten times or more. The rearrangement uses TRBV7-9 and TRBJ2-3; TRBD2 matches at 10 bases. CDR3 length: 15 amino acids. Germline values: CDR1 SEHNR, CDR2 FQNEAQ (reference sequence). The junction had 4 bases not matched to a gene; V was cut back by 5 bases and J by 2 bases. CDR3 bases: TGTGCCAGCAGCCGGACTAGCGGAACCACAGATACGCAGTATTTT. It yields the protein CASSRTSGTTDTQYF.

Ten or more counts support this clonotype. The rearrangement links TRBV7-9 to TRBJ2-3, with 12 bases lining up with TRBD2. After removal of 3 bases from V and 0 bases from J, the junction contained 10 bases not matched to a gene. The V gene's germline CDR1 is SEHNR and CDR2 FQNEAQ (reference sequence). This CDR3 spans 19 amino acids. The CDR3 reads CASSFPRTSGIDSTDTQYF. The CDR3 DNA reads TGTGCCAGCAGCTTCCCCAGGACTAGCGGGATAGACAGCACAGATACGCAGTATTTT.

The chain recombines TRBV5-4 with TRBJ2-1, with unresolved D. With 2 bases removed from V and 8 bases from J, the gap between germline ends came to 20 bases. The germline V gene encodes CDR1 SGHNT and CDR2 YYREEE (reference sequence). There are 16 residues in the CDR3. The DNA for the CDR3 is TGTGCCAGCAGCTTTCCAGCGACGCAGGCTGAGGATGAGCAGTTCTTC. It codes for CASSFPATQAEDEQFF.

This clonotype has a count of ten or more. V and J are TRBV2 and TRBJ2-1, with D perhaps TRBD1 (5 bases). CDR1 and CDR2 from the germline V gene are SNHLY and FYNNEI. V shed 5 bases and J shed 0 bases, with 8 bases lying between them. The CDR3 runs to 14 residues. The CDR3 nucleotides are TGTGCCAGCAGTCAAGACAGCTCCTACAATGAGCAGTTCTTC. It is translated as CASSQDSSYNEQFF.

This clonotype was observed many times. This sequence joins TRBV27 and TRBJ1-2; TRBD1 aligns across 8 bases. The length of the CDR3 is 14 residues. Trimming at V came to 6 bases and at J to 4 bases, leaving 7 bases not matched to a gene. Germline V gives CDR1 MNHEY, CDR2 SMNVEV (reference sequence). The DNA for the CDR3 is TGTGCCAGCAGGGCGGACAGGGACCTCTATGGCTACACCTTC. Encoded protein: CASRADRDLYGYTF.

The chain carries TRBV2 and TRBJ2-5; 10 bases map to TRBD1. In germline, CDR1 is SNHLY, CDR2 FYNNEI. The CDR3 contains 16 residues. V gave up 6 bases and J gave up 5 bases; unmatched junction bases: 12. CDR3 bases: TGTGCCAGCAGCGCCCAAGGGACAGGGGAGGCGGAGACCCAGTACTTC. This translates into CASSAQGTGEAETQYF.

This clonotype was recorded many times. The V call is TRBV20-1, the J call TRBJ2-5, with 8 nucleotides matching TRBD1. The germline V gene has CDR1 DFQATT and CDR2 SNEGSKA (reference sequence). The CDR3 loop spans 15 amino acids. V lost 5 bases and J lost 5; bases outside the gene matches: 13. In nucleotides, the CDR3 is TGCAGTGCTCGGCAGCGGACAGGGTTTAGGGAGACCCAGTACTTC. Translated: CSARQRTGFRETQYF.

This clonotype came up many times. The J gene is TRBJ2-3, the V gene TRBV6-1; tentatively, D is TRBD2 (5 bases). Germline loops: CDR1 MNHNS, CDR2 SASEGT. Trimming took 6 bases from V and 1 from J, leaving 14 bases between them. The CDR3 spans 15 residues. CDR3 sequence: CASRLGDSRTDTQYF. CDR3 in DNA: TGTGCCAGCAGACTAGGAGACTCACGCACAGATACGCAGTATTTT.

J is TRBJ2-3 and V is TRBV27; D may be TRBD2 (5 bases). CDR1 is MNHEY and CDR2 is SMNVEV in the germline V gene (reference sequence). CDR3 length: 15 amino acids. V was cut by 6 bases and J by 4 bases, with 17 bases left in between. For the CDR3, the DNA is TGTGCCAGCAGCCCCGTAGGCCTCGGGGCAGATACGCAGTATTTT. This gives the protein CASSPVGLGADTQYF.

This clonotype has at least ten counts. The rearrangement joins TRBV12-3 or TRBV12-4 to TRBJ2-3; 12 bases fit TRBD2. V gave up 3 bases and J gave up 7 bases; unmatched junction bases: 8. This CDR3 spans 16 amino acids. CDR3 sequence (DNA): TGTGCCAGCAGTTTTTTGACTAGCGGGAGTATGAATACGCAGTATTTT. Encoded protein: CASSFLTSGSMNTQYF.

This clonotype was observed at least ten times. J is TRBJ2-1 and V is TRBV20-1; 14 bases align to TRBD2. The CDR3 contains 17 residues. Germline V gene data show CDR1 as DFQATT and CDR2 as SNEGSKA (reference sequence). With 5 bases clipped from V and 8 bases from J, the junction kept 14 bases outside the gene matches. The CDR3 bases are TGCAGTGCTCGACAGTTCAGAGGACTAGCGGGAGGCGATGAGCAGTTCTTC. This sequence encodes CSARQFRGLAGGDEQFF.

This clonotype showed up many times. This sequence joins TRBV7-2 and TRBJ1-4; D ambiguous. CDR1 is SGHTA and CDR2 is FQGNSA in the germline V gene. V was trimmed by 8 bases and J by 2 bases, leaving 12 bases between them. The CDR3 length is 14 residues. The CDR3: CASAPTRTNEKLFF. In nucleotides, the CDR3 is TGTGCCAGCGCCCCAACAAGGACTAATGAAAAACTGTTTTTT.

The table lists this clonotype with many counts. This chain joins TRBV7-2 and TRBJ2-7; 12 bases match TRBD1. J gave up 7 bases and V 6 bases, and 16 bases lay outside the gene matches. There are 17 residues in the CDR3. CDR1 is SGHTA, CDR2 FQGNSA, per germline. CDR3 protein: CASRRVGGTGGMGEQYF. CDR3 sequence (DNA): TGTGCCAGCAGGCGGGTTGGCGGGACAGGGGGCATGGGGGAGCAGTACTTC.

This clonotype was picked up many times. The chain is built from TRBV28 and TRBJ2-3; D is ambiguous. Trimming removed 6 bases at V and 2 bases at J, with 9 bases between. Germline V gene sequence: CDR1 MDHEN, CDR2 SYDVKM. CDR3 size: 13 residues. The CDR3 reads CASSGRLTDTQYF. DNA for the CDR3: TGTGCCAGCAGCGGCAGACTCACAGATACGCAGTATTTT.

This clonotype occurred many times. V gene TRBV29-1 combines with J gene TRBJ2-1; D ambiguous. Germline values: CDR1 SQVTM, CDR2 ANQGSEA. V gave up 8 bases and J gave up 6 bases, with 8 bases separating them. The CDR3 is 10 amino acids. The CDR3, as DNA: TGCAGCTCGCGGAGCAATGAGCAGTTCTTC. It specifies CSSRSNEQFF.

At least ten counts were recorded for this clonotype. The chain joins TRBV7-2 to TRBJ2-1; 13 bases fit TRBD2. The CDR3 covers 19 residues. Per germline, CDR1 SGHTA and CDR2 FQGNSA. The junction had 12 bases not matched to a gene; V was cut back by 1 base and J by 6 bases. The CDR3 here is CASSLEFWTSGRNSNEQFF. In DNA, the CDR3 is TGTGCCAGCAGCTTAGAGTTCTGGACTAGCGGGAGAAATAGCAATGAGCAGTTCTTC.

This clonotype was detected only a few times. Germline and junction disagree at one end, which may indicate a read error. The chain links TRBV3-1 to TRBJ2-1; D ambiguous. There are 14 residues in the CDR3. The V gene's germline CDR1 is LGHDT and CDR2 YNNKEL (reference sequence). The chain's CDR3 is CASSQLRPYNEQFF. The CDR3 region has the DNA TGTGCCAGCAGCCAACTTAGACCGTACAACGAGCAGTTCTTC.

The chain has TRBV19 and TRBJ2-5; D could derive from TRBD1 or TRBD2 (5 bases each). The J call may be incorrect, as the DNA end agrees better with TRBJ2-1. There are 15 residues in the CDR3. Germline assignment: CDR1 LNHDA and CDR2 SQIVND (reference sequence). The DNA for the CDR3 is TGTGCCAGTAGTTTCCCGGGACGGAGAGTGGGTGAGCAGTTCTTC. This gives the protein CASSFPGRRVGEQFF.

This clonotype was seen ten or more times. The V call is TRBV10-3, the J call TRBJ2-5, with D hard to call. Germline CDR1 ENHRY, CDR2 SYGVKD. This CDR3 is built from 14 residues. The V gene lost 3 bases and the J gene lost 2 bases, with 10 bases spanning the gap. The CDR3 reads CAISDRLGQETQYF. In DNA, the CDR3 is TGTGCCATCAGTGATCGGTTGGGGCAAGAGACCCAGTACTTC.

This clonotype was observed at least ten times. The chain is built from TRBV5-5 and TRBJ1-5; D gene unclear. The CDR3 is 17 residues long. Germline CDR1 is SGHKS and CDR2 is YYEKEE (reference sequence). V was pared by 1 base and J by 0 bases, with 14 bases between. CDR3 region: CASSLFSGRYSNQPQHF. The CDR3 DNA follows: TGTGCCAGCAGCTTGTTTTCAGGCCGCTATAGCAATCAGCCCCAGCATTTT.

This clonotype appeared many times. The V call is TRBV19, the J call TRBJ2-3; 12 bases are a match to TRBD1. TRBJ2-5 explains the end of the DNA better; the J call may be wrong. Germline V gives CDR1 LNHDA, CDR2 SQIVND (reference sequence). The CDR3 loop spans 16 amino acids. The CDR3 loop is CASSILQGQGAGAQYF. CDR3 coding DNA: TGTGCCAGTAGTATACTCCAGGGACAGGGGGCCGGGGCCCAGTACTTC.

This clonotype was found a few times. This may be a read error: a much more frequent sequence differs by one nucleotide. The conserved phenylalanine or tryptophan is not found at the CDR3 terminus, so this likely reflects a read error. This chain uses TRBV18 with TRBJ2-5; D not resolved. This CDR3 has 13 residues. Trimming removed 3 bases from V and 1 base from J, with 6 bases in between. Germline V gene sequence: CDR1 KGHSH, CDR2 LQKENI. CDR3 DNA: TGTGCCAGCTCACCGGCGGTCCAAGAGACCCAGTACCTC. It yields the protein CASSPAVQETQYL.

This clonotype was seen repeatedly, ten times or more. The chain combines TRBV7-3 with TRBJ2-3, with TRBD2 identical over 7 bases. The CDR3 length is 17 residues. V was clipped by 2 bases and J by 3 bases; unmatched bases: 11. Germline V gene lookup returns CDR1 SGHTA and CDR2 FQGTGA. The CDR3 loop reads CASSLVGRGGPTDTQYF. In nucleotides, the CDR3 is TGTGCCAGCAGCTTAGTTGGTCGGGGAGGGCCGACAGATACGCAGTATTTT.

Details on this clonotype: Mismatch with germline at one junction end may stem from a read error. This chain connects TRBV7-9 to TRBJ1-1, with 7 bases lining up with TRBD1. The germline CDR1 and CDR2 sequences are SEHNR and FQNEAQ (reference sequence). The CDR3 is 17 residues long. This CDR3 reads CASSFEPTGYLNTESFF. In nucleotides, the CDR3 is TGTGCCAGCAGCTTCGAACCGACAGGGTACTTGAACACTGAATCTTTCTTT.

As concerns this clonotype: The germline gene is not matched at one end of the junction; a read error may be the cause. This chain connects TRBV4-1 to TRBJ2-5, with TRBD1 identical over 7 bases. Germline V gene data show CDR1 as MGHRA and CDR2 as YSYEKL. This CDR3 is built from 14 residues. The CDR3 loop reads CASSQGGTALGTSF. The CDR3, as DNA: TGCGCCAGCAGCCAAGGGGGGACAGCCCTGGGGACATCCTTC.

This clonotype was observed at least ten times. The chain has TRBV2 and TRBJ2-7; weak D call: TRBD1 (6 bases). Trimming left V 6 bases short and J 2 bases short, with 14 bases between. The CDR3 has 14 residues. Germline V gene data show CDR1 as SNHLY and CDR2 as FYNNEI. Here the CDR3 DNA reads TGTGCCAGCAGGGATCGACAGGTCACCTACGAGCAGTACTTC. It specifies CASRDRQVTYEQYF.